This entry is about one TCR beta chain. The sample holds many counts of this clonotype. Its binding antigen is unknown. No base quality values were provided; no much bigger clone lies one nucleotide off. These data come from a study of T-cell reconstitution after alpha-beta-depleted transplantation in children (dated by TCRdb to the mid-2010s). At the level of the whole study: Using TCR repertoire profiling, the study quantitatively followed how T-cell immune reconstitution unfolded in children after TCRalphabeta/CD19-depleted allogeneic hematopoietic cell transplantation.

The method behind the library was PCR. The listed sequencing device is Illumina HiSeq 2500. TCR library preparation used molecular barcoding, with unique molecular identifiers applied to normalize quantification of the TCRbeta repertoire. TCRdb reworked the public reads: Q25 trimming with fastp, MiXCR clone assembly, productive beta chains retained. Here each entry gathers all rows of one CDR3 protein and keeps the most common genes and DNA. The sample table shows 150,000 to 250,000 distinct CDR3 sequences, and approximately 14% are seen once. The ten largest clones capture 13% of the sample. The germline V gene specifies MGHRA as CDR1 and YSYEKL as CDR2. Reading from cysteine to phenylalanine, the CDR3 counts 16 amino acids. The entry retains the CDR3 DNA only, 48 bases that are in frame from base 1. Between the V and J ends, shortened by 1 base and 7 bases respectively, the junction contains 19 bases.

The rearranged chain carries TRBV4-1 and TRBJ2-5, with a tentative D call of TRBD1 or TRBD2, each matching 5 bases. Material: PBMCs from the stem cell graft donor, obtained from the stem cell graft. This receptor was obtained from a human donor who donated a stem cell graft to a child with acute lymphoblastic leukemia. In nucleotide form, the sequence is TGCGCCAGCAGCCAAGCCGTCGCAGGGACGATGAGGACCCAGTACTTC. It is translated as CASSQAVAGTMRTQYF.